The 15 T cell receptor beta chains in this list originate from one sample, sequenced in a study of blood T cell repertoires in COVID-19. The protocol was immunoSEQ multiplex PCR, while the TCRdb copy is restricted to in-frame clones and leaves out a portion. The sample lists about 240,000 clones, around 83% occurring once. The sequenced sample consisted of peripheral blood. Receptors were obtained from a man aged 25 to 40 who had recovered from COVID-19.

This rearrangement joins TRBV7-8 to TRBJ2-5; 7 positions agree with TRBD2. The CDR3 has 15 amino acids. With V trimmed by 4 bases and J by 4 bases, 9 bases remained unmatched. CDR1 and CDR2 (germline): SGHVS, FQNEAQ. DNA of the CDR3: TGTGCCAGCAGCTCCCTCGGGGAGCGGGGAGAGACCCAGTACTTC. Translating it yields CASSSLGERGETQYF. Together with reference TRBV7-8 and TRBJ2-5, the CDR3 gives the full variable domain: GAGVSQSPRYKVAKRGQDVALRCDPISGHVSLFWYQQALGQGPEFLTYFQNEAQLDKSGLPSDRFFAERPEGSVSTLKIQRTQQEDSAVYLCASSSLGERGETQYFGPGTRLLVL.

In this sample, this clone turned up a few times. V and J are TRBV10-3 and TRBJ2-5, with 8 bases fitting TRBD2. V shed 8 bases, J shed 1 base, and the junction held 6 bases outside the gene matches. The CDR3 consists of 14 residues. Germline V gene data show CDR1 as ENHRY and CDR2 as SYGVKD. The CDR3 reads CAIGRSGGQETQYF. CDR3 DNA sequence: TGTGCCATCGGTAGGAGCGGGGGCCAAGAGACCCAGTACTTC.

Only one count was recorded for this clone. The J gene is TRBJ1-2, the V gene TRBV3-1 (or the pseudogene TRBV3-2); the D is unclear. Trimming cost V 8 bases and J 2 bases, with 12 bases left between them. The CDR3 sequence is 13 residues long. Germline CDR1 is LGHDT and CDR2 is YNNKEL (reference sequence). The CDR3 reads CASAGSSNYGYTF. The CDR3, as DNA: TGTGCCAGCGCGGGATCTTCCAACTATGGCTACACCTTC.

This chain uses TRBV7-9 with TRBJ2-2, with TRBD2 as a possible D gene (6 bases). CDR1 is SEHNR, CDR2 FQNEAQ, per germline (reference sequence). This CDR3 has 19 residues. Trimming took off 0 bases at V and 2 bases at J, with 19 bases between the two ends. The chain's CDR3 is CASSLAGGGRAVNTGELFF. The CDR3 DNA reads as TGTGCCAGCAGCTTAGCGGGGGGAGGCCGAGCTGTAAACACCGGGGAGCTGTTTTTT. The full variable domain, completed using reference TRBV7-9 and TRBJ2-2, is DTGVSQNPRHKITKRGQNVTFRCDPISEHNRLYWYRQTLGQGPEFLTYFQNEAQLEKSRLLSDRFSAERPKGSFSTLEIQRTEQGDSAMYLCASSLAGGGRAVNTGELFFGEGSRLTVL.

This chain connects TRBV7-8 to TRBJ1-4; 9 nucleotides align to TRBD1. Germline CDR1 reads SGHVS; CDR2 reads FQNEAQ. J was trimmed by 8 bases and V by 3 bases; bases with no gene match: 1. The CDR3 has 13 residues. The CDR3 sequence is CASSFGTGEKLFF. The DNA of the CDR3 is TGTGCCAGCAGCTTCGGGACAGGGGAAAAACTGTTTTTT.

CDR3 amino acids: CASRDWNEKLFF. The CDR3 coding sequence is TGTGCCAGCAGGGACTGGAATGAAAAACTGTTTTTT. The V and J genes are TRBV2 and TRBJ1-4; D gene uncertain. Between the trimmed V and J ends, which lost 6 bases and 5 bases, there was a span of 7 bases. Germline V gene sequence: CDR1 SNHLY, CDR2 FYNNEI. The CDR3 runs 12 residues.

This clone has a single count. This rearrangement joins TRBV5-1 to TRBJ2-4; 7 bases agree with TRBD1. This CDR3 is 14 amino acids long. CDR1 and CDR2 (germline): SGHRS, YFSETQ. V was clipped by 3 bases and J by 8 bases; unmatched bases: 8. As DNA, the CDR3 is TGCGCCAGCAGCTCGGACAGGAGAGGGGACATTCAGTACTTC. Its protein product is CASSSDRRGDIQYF.

The CDR3 DNA reads as TGTGCCAGCAGTTACCCAGAACTAAATTCACCCCTCCACTTT. Translation: CASSYPELNSPLHF. The chain combines TRBV6-5 with TRBJ1-6; unclear D gene. CDR1 and CDR2 from the germline V gene are MNHEY and SVGAGI. Between the trimmed V and J ends, which lost 2 bases and 7 bases, there was a span of 9 bases. This CDR3 is built from 14 residues.

As regards this clone: The junction shows a germline mismatch at one end, possibly a read error. The V and J genes are TRBV27 and TRBJ1-1; D possibly corresponds to TRBD1 (5 bases). CDR1 is MNHEY, CDR2 SMNVEV, per germline (reference sequence). This CDR3 region has 11 residues. The DNA for the CDR3 is TGTGCCAGCAGTGGCGGGACTGGAGCTTTCTTT. Translated: CASSGGTGAFF.

A word on this clone: Other DNA sequences of this sample code for an identical CDR3. The V gene is TRBV18, the J gene TRBJ1-3, with D possibly being TRBD1 (6 bases). The CDR3 is 16 amino acids. Trimming stripped 0 bases from V and 0 bases from J, with 9 bases between. Germline V CDR1 and CDR2: KGHSH, LQKENI. CDR3 coding DNA: TGTGCCAGCTCACCACCAGGGGGAAGCTCTGGAAACACCATATATTTT. This sequence encodes CASSPPGGSSGNTIYF.

The rearrangement uses TRBV19 and TRBJ1-2; D is unresolved. V was shortened by 2 bases and J by 4 bases, with 11 bases between the two germline ends. Germline loops: CDR1 LNHDA, CDR2 SQIVND (reference sequence). CDR3 length: 14 residues. As DNA, the CDR3 is TGTGCCAGTAGTATATCGGGGAACCCCTATGGCTACACCTTC. Translating gives CASSISGNPYGYTF.

The J gene is TRBJ2-5, the V gene TRBV6-2 or TRBV6-3, with TRBD1 matching over 9 bases. Trimming cost V 5 bases and J 5 bases; bases outside gene matches: 9. Germline CDR1 and CDR2: MNHEY and SVGEGT. The CDR3 is 15 amino acids. CDR3 in amino acids: CASSAGQGSSETQYF. The CDR3, as DNA: TGTGCCAGCAGTGCGGGACAGGGTTCCTCGGAGACCCAGTACTTC.

The genes are TRBV25-1 and TRBJ2-3; possibly TRBD2 for D (7 bases). V lost 11 bases and J 1 base, leaving 22 bases between the germline ends. The length of the CDR3 is 16 residues. CDR1 is MGHDK and CDR2 is SYGVNS in the germline V gene. In nucleotides, the CDR3 is TGTGCCTCCGCGACGGGGGGCCTTGGTCGCACAGATACGCAGTATTTT. This codes for CASATGGLGRTDTQYF.

The CDR3 nucleotides read TGTGCCAGCACGAGGGGACAGGGAGATGAAAAACTGTTTTTT. Its translation is CASTRGQGDEKLFF. The rearrangement links TRBV5-4 to TRBJ1-4; 9 bases fit TRBD1. Trimming at V came to 6 bases and at J to 6 bases, leaving 6 bases not matched to a gene. The germline gives CDR1 SGHNT, CDR2 YYREEE (reference sequence). The CDR3 has 14 amino acids.

The chain employs TRBV7-7 and TRBJ2-5, with 9 bases lining up with TRBD2. Germline assignment: CDR1 SSHAT and CDR2 FNYEAQ (reference sequence). This CDR3 is built from 15 residues. J was trimmed by 5 bases and V by 3 bases; bases with no gene match: 7. Here the CDR3 reads CASSLLSGGRETQYF. CDR3 nucleotides: TGTGCCAGCAGCTTGCTTAGCGGGGGACGGGAGACCCAGTACTTC.